These 20 T cell receptor beta chains originate from one sample sequenced in a study of vaccination effects on CD4 cells after COVID-19. Before any sequencing was done, the ViraFEST assay used viral peptide pools to expand antigen-specific CD4+ T cells. Culture lasted 10 days before CD4+ T cell isolation. Two-dose BNT162b2 or mRNA-1273 vaccination was given to participants. Repertoires were generated with immunoSEQ multiplex PCR, while TCRdb's copy carries only in-frame clones and drops some. Among tens of thousands of clones listed, approximately 82% were seen once. No antigen has been assigned to these receptors. Sequences were derived from CD4+ T cells from PBMCs cultured with HCoV-229E spike peptides, sampled after COVID-19 vaccination. All receptors come from a human donor who received a COVID-19 vaccine.

The V and J genes are TRBV6-5 and TRBJ1-5, with 10 bases fitting TRBD1. This CDR3 has 13 amino acids. Trimming removed 8 bases from V and 4 bases from J; junction bases left unmatched: 2. Germline CDR1 MNHEY, CDR2 SVGAGI. In DNA form, the CDR3 reads TGTGCCAGCGCGGGACAGGGGAATCAGCCCCAGCATTTT. Its translation is CASAGQGNQPQHF.

V is TRBV6-6 and J is TRBJ2-7, with D perhaps matching TRBD1 (7 bases). The CDR3 runs 12 residues. Trimming removed 5 bases from V and 6 bases from J, with 11 bases in between. The germline gives CDR1 MNHNY, CDR2 SVGAGI (reference sequence). This CDR3 reads CASSRQGGEQYV. The CDR3 nucleotides read TGTGCCAGCAGTCGCCAGGGGGGCGAGCAGTACGTC.

The chain is built from TRBV27 and TRBJ1-1, with 10 bases fitting TRBD1. Germline V CDR1 and CDR2: MNHEY, SMNVEV (reference sequence). With 5 bases clipped from V and 5 bases from J, the junction kept 11 bases outside the gene matches. The CDR3 runs 16 residues. For the CDR3, the DNA is TGTGCCAGCAGTACACCGGGACAGGGGCGCGGTACTGAAGCTTTCTTT. Translating gives CASSTPGQGRGTEAFF.

J is TRBJ2-1 and V is TRBV5-4; TRBD1 aligns across 8 bases. The V gene end was trimmed by 4 bases and the J gene end by 5 bases; junction bases not matched to a gene: 8. This CDR3 has 15 residues. Germline-derived CDR1 and CDR2 are SGHNT and YYREEE (reference sequence). CDR3: CASSQGTGHHNEQFF. In DNA form, the CDR3 reads TGTGCCAGCAGCCAAGGGACAGGCCACCACAATGAGCAGTTCTTC.

This clone has just a few counts. The rearrangement joins TRBV24-1 to TRBJ2-2; D is possibly TRBD1 (6 bases). The CDR3 spans 14 residues. Germline V gene sequence: CDR1 KGHDR, CDR2 SFDVKD. The germline V and J ends were trimmed by 11 bases and 2 bases, with 14 bases remaining between them. This CDR3 is CAIAGTPNTGELFF. Here the CDR3 DNA reads TGTGCCATCGCCGGGACACCTAACACCGGGGAGCTGTTTTTT.

J is TRBJ2-7 and V is TRBV6-5; tentative D call: TRBD2 (6 bases). The V end lost 8 bases, the J end lost 1 base, and 18 bases lay between the germline ends. This CDR3 spans 15 amino acids. The V gene's germline CDR1 is MNHEY and CDR2 SVGAGI. The CDR3: CASGGAELHSYEQYV. CDR3 DNA: TGTGCCAGCGGAGGGGCAGAACTTCATTCCTACGAGCAGTACGTC.

Here the CDR3 reads CASSEGKGEQGRETQYF. The CDR3 region has the DNA TGTGCCAGCAGTGAGGGAAAAGGGGAACAGGGCCGTGAGACCCAGTACTTC. The chain employs TRBV28 and TRBJ2-5; maybe TRBD1 (6 bases). Germline V gene data show CDR1 as MDHEN and CDR2 as SYDVKM. V was shortened by 5 bases and J by 5 bases, with 24 bases between the two germline ends. This CDR3 spans 17 amino acids.

V usage is TRBV29-1 and J usage is TRBJ2-5; D unresolved. Germline CDR1 and CDR2: SQVTM and ANQGSEA. The V end lost 4 bases, the J end lost 4 bases, and 10 bases lay between the germline ends. The CDR3 loop spans 12 amino acids. The CDR3: CSVGSWGETQYF. The CDR3 region has the DNA TGCAGCGTTGGGTCCTGGGGAGAGACCCAGTACTTC.

The V gene is TRBV15, the J gene TRBJ2-5; D uncertain. CDR1 and CDR2 from the germline V gene are LNHNV and YYDKDF (reference sequence). Trimming left V 5 bases short and J 2 bases short, with 9 bases between. There are 13 residues in the CDR3. This CDR3 is CATSSGWQETQYF. The CDR3 bases are TGTGCCACCAGCTCAGGTTGGCAAGAGACCCAGTACTTC.

This clone showed up just once. The junction differs from germline at one of its ends, possibly a read error. The genes are TRBV6-1 and TRBJ1-3; D might be TRBD1 (6 bases). The CDR3 contains 15 residues. Per germline, CDR1 MNHNS and CDR2 SASEGT. CDR3 sequence reads: CASREGGISGNTIYF. The CDR3 nucleotides read TGTGCCAGCAGAGAAGGGGGAATCTCTGGAAACACCATATATTTT.

The CDR3 loop reads CASTDSGWVGNQPQHF. The CDR3 region has the DNA TGTGCCAGCACCGACTCAGGGTGGGTCGGCAATCAGCCCCAGCATTTT. This chain uses TRBV6-6 with TRBJ1-5; a weak D match, TRBD1 (5 bases). V was cut by 7 bases and J by 2 bases, with 18 bases left in between. The CDR3 runs to 16 residues. Germline CDR1 is MNHNY and CDR2 is SVGAGI (reference sequence).

This sequence joins TRBV28 and TRBJ2-5, with D possibly TRBD2 on 7 matching bases. CDR1 and CDR2 from the germline V gene are MDHEN and SYDVKM. Trimming removed 7 bases at V and 4 bases at J, with 22 bases between. The CDR3 is 16 residues long. CDR3 DNA: TGTGCCAGCACCAGCCCAAATTCGGGGGGCGGAGAGACCCAGTACTTC. It is translated as CASTSPNSGGGETQYF. Filled out from reference TRBV28 and TRBJ2-5, the complete variable domain reads DVKVTQSSRYLVKRTGEKVFLECVQDMDHENMFWYRQDPGLGLRLIYFSYDVKMKEKGDIPEGYSVSREKKERFSLILESASTNQTSMYLCASTSPNSGGGETQYFGPGTRLLVL.

The CDR3: CASRTGTSQIGELFF. The CDR3 coding sequence is TGTGCCAGCAGGACCGGGACTAGTCAGATCGGGGAGCTGTTTTTT. V gene TRBV6-5 combines with J gene TRBJ2-2, with TRBD2 identical over 8 bases. The CDR3 is 15 amino acids. CDR1 and CDR2 (germline): MNHEY, SVGAGI. Unmatched junction bases numbered 10, after V lost 6 bases and J lost 7 bases.

The chain links TRBV5-6 to TRBJ1-2, with TRBD1 identical over 7 bases. With 4 bases clipped from V and 4 bases from J, the junction kept 7 bases outside the gene matches. The CDR3 is made up of 14 amino acids. Germline values: CDR1 SGHDT, CDR2 YYEEEE. CDR3 coding DNA: TGTGCCAGCAGCGGGATGACAGGGAGCTATGGCTACACCTTC. Its protein is CASSGMTGSYGYTF. Supplemented by reference TRBV5-6 and TRBJ1-2, the full variable domain reads DAGVTQSPTHLIKTRGQQVTLRCSPKSGHDTVSWYQQALGQGPQFIFQYYEEEERQRGNFPDRFSGHQFPNYSSELNVNALLLGDSALYLCASSGMTGSYGYTFGSGTRLTVV.

The genes are TRBV15 and TRBJ1-5; D perhaps matches TRBD1 (6 bases). V was clipped by 2 bases and J by 4 bases, with 9 bases between them. Germline CDR1 is LNHNV and CDR2 is YYDKDF (reference sequence). The length of the CDR3 is 14 residues. CDR3 nucleotides: TGTGCCACCAGCAGATCAGGACAGAATCAGCCCCAGCATTTT. Protein: CATSRSGQNQPQHF.

The rearrangement joins TRBV6-5 to TRBJ1-2, with a possible D match to TRBD1 (5 bases). Trimming shortened V by 5 bases and J by 4 bases, and 17 bases separated the two germline ends. Germline CDR1 reads MNHEY; CDR2 reads SVGAGI. The CDR3 loop spans 15 amino acids. This CDR3 is CASSKPGLGIYGYTF. In nucleotides, the CDR3 is TGTGCCAGCAGTAAGCCGGGACTGGGGATCTATGGCTACACCTTC.

The chain uses TRBV10-3 and TRBJ2-2; 10 bases agree with TRBD2. Germline CDR1 ENHRY, CDR2 SYGVKD. Trimming removed 4 bases from V and 7 bases from J; junction bases left unmatched: 6. There are 15 residues in the CDR3. The CDR3 DNA sequence: TGTGCCATCAGTGGACTAGCGGGCCACGTCGGGGAGCTGTTTTTT. This gives the protein CAISGLAGHVGELFF.

The gene calls are TRBV6-5 and TRBJ2-4; D not resolved. The germline gives CDR1 MNHEY, CDR2 SVGAGI. This CDR3 contains 15 residues. V was cut by 6 bases and J by 1 base, with 13 bases left in between. Here the CDR3 reads CASRPTFVAKNIQYF. The CDR3, as DNA: TGTGCCAGCAGGCCCACTTTTGTCGCCAAAAACATTCAGTACTTC.

The CDR3 here is CASSYSGTNEQFF. CDR3 DNA: TGTGCCAGCAGTTATTCCGGGACCAATGAGCAGTTCTTC. This chain joins TRBV6-5 and TRBJ2-1, with D perhaps matching TRBD1 or TRBD2 (5 bases each). V was clipped by 3 bases and J by 6 bases, with 9 bases between them. Germline values: CDR1 MNHEY, CDR2 SVGAGI. The CDR3 is 13 amino acids.

The rearrangement links TRBV4-2 to TRBJ1-5, with 7 positions matching TRBD1. The ends lost 0 bases at V and 4 bases at J; junction bases unmatched: 9. There are 17 residues in the CDR3. From germline, CDR1 is LGHNA and CDR2 YNFKEQ. CDR3 nucleotides: TGTGCCAGCAGCCAAGATGTGACGACAGGGAGAAATCAGCCCCAGCATTTT. Protein sequence: CASSQDVTTGRNQPQHF.